This T cell receptor beta chain was sequenced during a study of T cell repertoires in ileal Crohn's disease (dated by TCRdb to between 2017 and 2020). Regarding the research as a whole: Median disease duration was roughly 8.2 years, and about 36% of patients were identified as active smokers at the time of surgery. The study ran alongside a multicentre cohort designed to identify predictors of early endoscopic recurrence after ileocolonic resection. Every patient underwent surgery because of a complication, which was stricturing disease in 61% and penetrating disease in around 39%. A Rutgeerts score above i0 was used to define endoscopic postoperative recurrence. The study sequenced approximately 180 mucosal samples from some 55 patients, taken at several locations on the surgical specimen and at postoperative endoscopy. Roughly half of the patients were given postoperative therapy, with 11 to 12 receiving thiopurines and under 20 receiving anti-TNF agents. TCR repertoire analysis was performed in some 60 Crohn's disease patients drawn from a prospective multicentre cohort.

General findings and caveats noted by the study authors: Only a subgroup of patients, of unstated size, had their mucosal CD4 and CD8 T cells sorted and sequenced. Higher high-frequency clone percentages at surgery were associated with endoscopic recurrence; all patients with clonality above 26.8% (18/57) had recurrence. Patients who were active smokers at surgery had a significantly higher proportion of clonal expansions than non-smokers (approximately 28% vs 17%, p=0.02). Compared with CD4 T cells, sorted CD8 T cells contained more high-frequency clones, which suggests that the mucosal expansions were mostly CD8.

For commercial TCRB immunosequencing, 450 to 550 nanograms of biopsy DNA were submitted for each sample. Adaptive Biotechnology amplified the CDR3 regions from genomic DNA with a two-step multiplex PCR designed to control amplification bias. The first PCR used primers for every V and J gene segment; the second PCR added barcodes and Illumina adapters. An Illumina instrument was used to sequence the CDR3 libraries. As for the original processing: The analysis drew on both the pipelines supplied by the vendor and custom analysis of the raw data in R/Bioconductor running R version 3.3.0. Clonality, which ranges from 0 to 1, was calculated as the inverse of the normalised Shannon entropy across all productive clones. High-frequency clones were defined as the repertoire share of the top 100 clones, retaining only clones passing a 95% confidence test. Overlap between samples was measured with the Morisita-Horn index, while repertoire diversity was measured with the Simpson index. TCRdb provides this immuneACCESS table in a form limited to in-frame rearrangements. Some clones are lacking; in checked studies, under half of them reflect an unresolved V gene, and why the rest are absent is not known. V, J and clone size were drawn from that table, and D and trimming were deduced from the DNA. Within this sample are about 6,000 clones, with approximately 86% of them counted one time only. Roughly a tenth of the sample is in the top ten clones.

Adults with ileal or ileocolonic Crohn's disease and an indication for ileocolonic resection were eligible for inclusion. Whole ileal mucosal biopsies were kept frozen at -80 degrees C prior to DNA extraction. Genomic DNA was isolated from frozen whole biopsies using a TRizol-based method, and the DNA was quantified with a NanoDrop 2000 spectrophotometer. This clone was recorded once. Which antigen it targets is not known. The sample holds no much larger clone one base away, and base qualities are not on file. The TCR was taken from an adult with Crohn's disease. The material sequenced was ileal tissue.

Here is the DNA: TGTGCCAGCAGCTTGGGGGACAGGGGCTACTCCTACAATGAGCAGTTCTTC. It translates as CASSLGDRGYSYNEQFF. This chain joins TRBV5-4 to TRBJ2-1, with 10 middle bases fitting TRBD1. After removal of 0 bases from V and 0 bases from J, the junction retains 3 bases not matched to a gene. The germline V gene (reference sequence) gives CDR1 as SGHNT and CDR2 as YYREEE. The CDR3 spans 17 residues, from the cysteine through the phenylalanine. Of the read, only the CDR3 DNA is kept; its 51 bases are in frame from base 1.